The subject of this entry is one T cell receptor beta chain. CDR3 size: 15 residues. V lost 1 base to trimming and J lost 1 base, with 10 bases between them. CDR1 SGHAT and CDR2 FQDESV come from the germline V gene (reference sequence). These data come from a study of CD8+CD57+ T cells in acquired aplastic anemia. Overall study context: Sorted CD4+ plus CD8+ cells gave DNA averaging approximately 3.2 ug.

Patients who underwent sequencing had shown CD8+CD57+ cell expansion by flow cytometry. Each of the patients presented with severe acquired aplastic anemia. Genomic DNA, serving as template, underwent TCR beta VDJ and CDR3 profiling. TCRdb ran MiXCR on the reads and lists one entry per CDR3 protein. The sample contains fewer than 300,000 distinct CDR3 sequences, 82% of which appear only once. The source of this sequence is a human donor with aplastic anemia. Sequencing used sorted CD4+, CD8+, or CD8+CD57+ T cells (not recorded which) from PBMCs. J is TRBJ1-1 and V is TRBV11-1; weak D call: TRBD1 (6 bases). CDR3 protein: CASSLVPRGNTEAFF. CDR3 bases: TGTGCCAGCAGCTTAGTACCCAGGGGGAACACTGAAGCTTTCTTT.